These T cell receptor beta chains were read from a single sample in a study of neurological immune-mediated disorders. TCRdb re-called the 5' RACE reads with MiXCR, one entry per CDR3 protein. The data hold approximately 9,400 distinct CDR3 sequences, with 20% to 25% observed a single time. Sequenced sample: CD8+ T cells from blood. The origin of the receptors is a woman aged 40 to 50 with multiple sclerosis. The CDR3 runs from the conserved cysteine through the conserved F or W. The order of the fields is CDR3 protein, CDR3 DNA, V gene, J gene, clone size, D gene. A D gene is named only where the DNA matches it firmly. A row's size may be missing; if present it is once, few, many or a size class.

CDR3 protein: CASSLDRWGLGQFF
CDR3 DNA: TGCGCCAGCAGCTTGGATCGTTGGGGGCTGGGGCAGTTCTTC
V gene: TRBV5-1
J gene: TRBJ2-1
clone size: few
D gene: .

CDR3 protein: CATSTIGTTLVESYTF
CDR3 DNA: TGTGCCACCAGTACGATTGGGACCACACTTGTAGAGAGCTACACCTTC
V gene: TRBV15
J gene: TRBJ1-2
clone size: .
D gene: .

CDR3 protein: CASSFVGFSYNEQFF
CDR3 DNA: TGCGCCAGCAGCTTTGTAGGGTTCTCCTACAATGAGCAGTTCTTC
V gene: TRBV5-1
J gene: TRBJ2-1
clone size: many
D gene: .

CDR3 protein: CASTPLRTPDEQYF
CDR3 DNA: TGTGCCAGCACGCCCTTGAGGACCCCCGACGAGCAGTACTTC
V gene: TRBV18
J gene: TRBJ2-7
clone size: .
D gene: .

CDR3 protein: CASSRLKRNTGELFF
CDR3 DNA: TGTGCCAGCAGCCGCCTAAAGAGGAACACCGGGGAGCTGTTTTTT
V gene: TRBV11-2
J gene: TRBJ2-2
clone size: many
D gene: .

CDR3 protein: CSVVRGADTQYF
CDR3 DNA: TGCAGCGTTGTACGGGGGGCAGATACGCAGTATTTT
V gene: TRBV29-1
J gene: TRBJ2-3
clone size: once
D gene: TRBD2

CDR3 protein: CASSLYGEQFF
CDR3 DNA: TGTGCCAGCAGCTTGTACGGTGAGCAGTTCTTC
V gene: TRBV5-6
J gene: TRBJ2-1
clone size: .
D gene: .

CDR3 protein: CSARDSAGEVIQPQHF
CDR3 DNA: TGCAGTGCTAGAGATAGCGCAGGGGAAGTAATTCAGCCCCAGCATTTT
V gene: TRBV20-1
J gene: TRBJ1-5
clone size: many
D gene: .

CDR3 protein: CASSRDTGLRNSYNEQFF
CDR3 DNA: TGCGCCAGCAGCCGCGATACAGGCCTACGGAACAGCTACAATGAGCAGTTCTTC
V gene: TRBV4-1
J gene: TRBJ2-1
clone size: .
D gene: .

CDR3 protein: CASSPDYNEQFF
CDR3 DNA: TGCGCCAGCAGCCCCGATTACAATGAGCAGTTCTTC
V gene: TRBV5-1
J gene: TRBJ2-1
clone size: .
D gene: .

CDR3 protein: CASSPPGHHTFF
CDR3 DNA: TGTGCCAGCTCACCACCTGGACACCATACGTTCTTC
V gene: TRBV18
J gene: TRBJ2-1
clone size: .
D gene: .

CDR3 protein: CATRPAATNEKLFF
CDR3 DNA: TGTGCCACGAGACCCGCAGCAACTAATGAAAAACTGTTTTTT
V gene: TRBV15
J gene: TRBJ1-4
clone size: .
D gene: .

CDR3 protein: CASSIMLRGSYNEQFF
CDR3 DNA: TGTGCCAGTAGTATAATGTTACGGGGCTCCTACAATGAGCAGTTCTTC
V gene: TRBV19
J gene: TRBJ2-1
clone size: many
D gene: .

CDR3 protein: CASSFPGGPGNTIYF
CDR3 DNA: TGTGCCAGCAGTTTCCCAGGGGGGCCAGGAAACACCATATATTTT
V gene: TRBV12-3/TRBV12-4
J gene: TRBJ1-3
clone size: medium-sized
D gene: TRBD1

CDR3 protein: CSAGDYEQYF
CDR3 DNA: TGCAGCGCCGGGGACTACGAGCAGTACTTC
V gene: TRBV29-1
J gene: TRBJ2-7
clone size: .
D gene: .

CDR3 protein: CASSSPAGGFSPLHF
CDR3 DNA: TGTGCCAGCAGCTCCCCGGCAGGGGGGTTTTCACCCCTCCACTTT
V gene: TRBV7-6
J gene: TRBJ1-6
clone size: .
D gene: TRBD1

CDR3 protein: CASSLGQRVYEQYF
CDR3 DNA: TGTGCCAGCAGCCTGGGACAGCGAGTCTACGAGCAGTACTTC
V gene: TRBV5-5
J gene: TRBJ2-7
clone size: many
D gene: TRBD1

CDR3 protein: CSACEWTGDNEQFF
CDR3 DNA: TGCAGTGCTTGCGAATGGACAGGGGACAATGAGCAGTTCTTC
V gene: TRBV20-1
J gene: TRBJ2-1
clone size: many
D gene: TRBD1

CDR3 protein: CASSVAGPAGQYF
CDR3 DNA: TGTGCCAGCAGCGTTGCCGGGCCTGCCGGGCAGTACTTC
V gene: TRBV5-6
J gene: TRBJ2-7
clone size: medium-sized
D gene: .

CDR3 protein: CSARVIRAGNRYEQYF
CDR3 DNA: TGCAGTGCTAGAGTGATTAGGGCAGGGAACCGTTACGAGCAGTACTTC
V gene: TRBV20-1
J gene: TRBJ2-7
clone size: many
D gene: .

CDR3 protein: CSAREWAQRDEQYF
CDR3 DNA: TGCAGTGCTAGAGAATGGGCTCAAAGGGACGAGCAGTACTTC
V gene: TRBV20-1
J gene: TRBJ2-7
clone size: .
D gene: .

CDR3 protein: CAISEATGTSTYEQYF
CDR3 DNA: TGTGCCATCAGTGAGGCGACCGGGACTAGTACCTACGAGCAGTACTTC
V gene: TRBV10-3
J gene: TRBJ2-7
clone size: many
D gene: TRBD2

CDR3 protein: CASSSAPSMGYTF
CDR3 DNA: TGTGCCAGCAGTTCCGCCCCCTCTATGGGCTACACCTTC
V gene: TRBV12-3/TRBV12-4
J gene: TRBJ1-2
clone size: many
D gene: .

CDR3 protein: CASSLTAGGITGELFF
CDR3 DNA: TGCGCCAGCAGCTTGACGGCAGGGGGAATCACCGGGGAGCTGTTTTTT
V gene: TRBV5-1
J gene: TRBJ2-2
clone size: medium-sized
D gene: TRBD1

CDR3 protein: CASSLGGGPYEKLFF
CDR3 DNA: TGTGCCAGCAGCTTGGGCGGTGGACCCTATGAAAAACTGTTTTTT
V gene: TRBV5-6
J gene: TRBJ1-4
clone size: many
D gene: .

CDR3 protein: CASSPWEDAGELFF
CDR3 DNA: TGCGCCAGCAGCCCCTGGGAAGACGCCGGGGAGCTGTTTTTT
V gene: TRBV5-1
J gene: TRBJ2-2
clone size: medium-sized
D gene: .

CDR3 protein: CSAREAGDLTRGYTF
CDR3 DNA: TGCAGTGCTAGAGAGGCGGGCGACCTAACACGGGGCTACACCTTC
V gene: TRBV20-1
J gene: TRBJ1-2
clone size: many
D gene: .

CDR3 protein: CASSLGIAGPNTGELFF
CDR3 DNA: TGCGCCAGCAGCTTGGGGATAGCGGGACCGAACACCGGGGAGCTGTTTTTT
V gene: TRBV5-1
J gene: TRBJ2-2
clone size: .
D gene: TRBD2